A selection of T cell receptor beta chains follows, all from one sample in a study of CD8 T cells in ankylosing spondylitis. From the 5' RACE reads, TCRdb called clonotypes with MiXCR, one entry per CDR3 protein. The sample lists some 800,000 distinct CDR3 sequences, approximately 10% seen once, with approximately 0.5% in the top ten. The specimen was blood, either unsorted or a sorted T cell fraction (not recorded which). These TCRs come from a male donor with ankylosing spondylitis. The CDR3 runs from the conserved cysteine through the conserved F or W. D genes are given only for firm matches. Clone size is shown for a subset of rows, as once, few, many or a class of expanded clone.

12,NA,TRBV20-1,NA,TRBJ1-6,CSARSSSSPLHF,TGCAGTGCTAGGAGCAGTTCTTCACCCCTCCACTTT
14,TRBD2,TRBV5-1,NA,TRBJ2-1,CASSPGLAGGEQFF,TGCGCCAGCAGCCCGGGACTAGCGGGAGGCGAGCAGTTCTTC
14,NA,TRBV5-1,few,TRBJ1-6,CASSPTGINSPLHF,TGCGCCAGCAGCCCCACAGGGATAAATTCACCCCTCCACTTT
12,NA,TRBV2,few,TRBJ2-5,CASNGVQETQYF,TGTGCCAGCAATGGGGTGCAAGAGACCCAGTACTTC
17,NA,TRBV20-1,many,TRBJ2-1,CSARVVGAQSSYNEQFF,TGCAGTGCTAGAGTGGTAGGGGCCCAGAGCTCCTACAATGAGCAGTTCTTC
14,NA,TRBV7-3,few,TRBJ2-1,CASSLKAPGDEQFF,TGTGCCAGCAGTCTCAAGGCCCCGGGGGATGAGCAGTTCTTC
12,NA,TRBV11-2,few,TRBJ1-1,CASSLTLAEAFF,TGTGCCAGCAGCTTAACATTGGCCGAAGCTTTCTTT
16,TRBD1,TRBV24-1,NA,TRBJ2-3,CATSDFRDRAIDTQYF,TGTGCCACCAGTGACTTCCGGGACAGGGCCATAGATACGCAGTATTTT
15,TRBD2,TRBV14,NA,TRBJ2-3,CASSRLAGDGDTQYF,TGTGCCAGCAGCCGTTTAGCGGGGGACGGAGATACGCAGTATTTT
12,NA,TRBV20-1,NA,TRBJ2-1,CSARDGFNEQFF,TGCAGTGCTAGGGACGGGTTCAATGAGCAGTTCTTC
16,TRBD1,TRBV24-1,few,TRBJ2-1,CATSDFGTGLVNEQFF,TGTGCCACCAGTGACTTTGGGACAGGGCTAGTGAATGAGCAGTTCTTC
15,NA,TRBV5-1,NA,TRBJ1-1,CASSLEPRGDTEAFF,TGCGCCAGCAGCTTGGAACCTAGGGGGGACACTGAAGCTTTCTTT
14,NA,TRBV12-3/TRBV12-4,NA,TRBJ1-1,CASRRTGIQNEAFF,TGTGCCAGCAGAAGGACGGGGATACAGAATGAAGCTTTCTTT
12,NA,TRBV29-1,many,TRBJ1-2,CSVEAGAYGYTF,TGCAGCGTTGAGGCGGGGGCGTATGGCTACACCTTC
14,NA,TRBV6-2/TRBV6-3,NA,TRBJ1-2,CASSYYRGSGGYTF,TGTGCCAGCAGTTACTATCGGGGCTCGGGCGGCTACACCTTC
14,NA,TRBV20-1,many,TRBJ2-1,CSARPQEGYNEQFF,TGCAGTGCTAGACCGCAGGAGGGCTACAATGAGCAGTTCTTC
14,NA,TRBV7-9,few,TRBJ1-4,CASSPRAWEEKLFF,TGTGCCAGCAGCCCCAGGGCTTGGGAGGAAAAACTGTTTTTT
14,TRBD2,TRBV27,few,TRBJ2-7,CASRPGTGRGEQYF,TGTGCCAGCAGACCCGGGACGGGGAGGGGCGAGCAGTACTTC
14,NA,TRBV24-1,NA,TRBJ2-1,CATQGADPYNEQFF,TGTGCCACGCAAGGGGCAGACCCCTACAATGAGCAGTTCTTC
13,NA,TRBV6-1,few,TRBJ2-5,CASRVHPTETQYF,TGTGCCAGCAGAGTACACCCGACGGAGACCCAGTACTTC
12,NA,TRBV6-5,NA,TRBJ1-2,CASSYPWGGYTF,TGTGCCAGCAGTTACCCATGGGGAGGCTACACCTTC
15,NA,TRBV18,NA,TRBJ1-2,CASSVRVSANYGYTF,TGTGCCAGCTCCGTCCGGGTTAGTGCTAACTATGGCTACACCTTC
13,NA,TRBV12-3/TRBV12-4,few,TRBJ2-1,CASRIIASERQFF,TGTGCCAGCAGGATAATAGCGTCCGAGAGACAGTTCTTC
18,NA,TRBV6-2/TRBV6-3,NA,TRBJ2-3,CASSRRNRGTASTDTQYF,TGTGCCAGCAGTCGTAGGAACCGCGGGACAGCAAGCACAGATACGCAGTATTTT
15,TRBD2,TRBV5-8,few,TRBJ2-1,CASTTGTSLYNEQFF,TGTGCCAGCACCACCGGGACTAGCCTTTACAATGAGCAGTTCTTC
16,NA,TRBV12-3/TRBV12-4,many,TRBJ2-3,CASSFRTPIGADTQYF,TGTGCCAGCAGTTTCCGGACTCCAATTGGCGCAGATACGCAGTATTTT
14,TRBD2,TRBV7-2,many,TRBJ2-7,CASSLAGGGYEQYF,TGTGCCAGCAGCTTAGCGGGCGGGGGTTACGAGCAGTACTTC
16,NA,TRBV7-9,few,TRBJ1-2,CASSLPLGTLGDGYTF,TGTGCCAGCAGCTTACCCCTGGGAACGCTAGGTGATGGCTACACCTTC
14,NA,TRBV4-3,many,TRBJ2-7,CASSQEWQPYEQYF,TGCGCCAGCAGCCAAGAATGGCAACCCTACGAGCAGTACTTC
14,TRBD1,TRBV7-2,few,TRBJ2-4,CASSRGQGGNIQYF,TGTGCCAGCAGCCGGGGACAGGGAGGAAACATTCAGTACTTC
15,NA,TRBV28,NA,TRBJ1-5,CASSLVDYSNQPQHF,TGTGCCAGCAGTTTGGTTGACTATAGCAATCAGCCCCAGCATTTT
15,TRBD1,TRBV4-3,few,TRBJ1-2,CASSQAQGAMDGYTF,TGCGCCAGCAGCCAAGCACAGGGGGCAATGGATGGCTACACCTTC
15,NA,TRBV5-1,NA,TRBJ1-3,CASSPTDDSGNTIYF,TGCGCCAGCAGTCCTACCGACGACTCTGGAAACACCATATATTTT
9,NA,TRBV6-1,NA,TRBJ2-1,CASSEAEFF,TGTGCCAGCAGTGAAGCTGAGTTCTTC
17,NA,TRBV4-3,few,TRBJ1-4,CASSQSTESNQWEKLFF,TGCGCCAGCAGCCAATCGACTGAGAGTAACCAGTGGGAAAAACTGTTTTTT
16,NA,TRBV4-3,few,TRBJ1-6,CASSQHEPGGNSPLHF,TGCGCCAGCAGCCAACACGAACCTGGAGGTAATTCACCCCTCCACTTT
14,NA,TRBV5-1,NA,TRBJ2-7,CASSLEGSGYEQYF,TGCGCCAGCAGCTTGGAAGGGTCCGGCTACGAGCAGTACTTC
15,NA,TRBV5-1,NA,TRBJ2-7,CASSFLVGGSYEQYF,TGCGCCAGCAGCTTTCTAGTGGGCGGGTCCTACGAGCAGTACTTC
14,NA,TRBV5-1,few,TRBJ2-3,CASSPTGGGDTQYF,TGCGCCAGCAGCCCCACCGGGGGCGGGGATACGCAGTATTTT
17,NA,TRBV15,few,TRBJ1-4,CATSRVLTGWANEKLFF,TGTGCCACCAGCAGAGTCCTCACAGGGTGGGCTAATGAAAAACTGTTTTTT
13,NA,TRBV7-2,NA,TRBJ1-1,CASSSDRGGEAFF,TGTGCCAGCAGCTCCGACCGAGGTGGTGAAGCTTTCTTT
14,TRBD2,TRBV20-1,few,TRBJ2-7,CSANPGLAFYEQYF,TGCAGTGCTAACCCGGGACTAGCGTTCTACGAGCAGTACTTC
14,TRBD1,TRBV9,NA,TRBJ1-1,CASSITGVNTEAFF,TGTGCCAGCAGCATCACAGGGGTGAACACTGAAGCTTTCTTT
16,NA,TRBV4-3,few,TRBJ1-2,CASSQDRGDKFYGYTF,TGCGCCAGCAGCCAAGATAGGGGGGACAAATTTTATGGCTACACCTTC
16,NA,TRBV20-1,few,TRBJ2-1,CSATKYLADSYNEQFF,TGCAGTGCTACAAAATATTTAGCGGACAGCTACAATGAGCAGTTCTTC
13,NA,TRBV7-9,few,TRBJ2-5,CASSLLYEETQYF,TGTGCCAGCAGCTTACTATACGAAGAGACCCAGTACTTC
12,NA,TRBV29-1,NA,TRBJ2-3,CSVEAGRDTQYF,TGCAGCGTTGAAGCTGGAAGGGATACGCAGTATTTT
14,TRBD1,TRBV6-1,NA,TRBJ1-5,CASRTDRVEQPQHF,TGTGCCAGCAGGACCGACAGGGTTGAGCAGCCCCAGCATTTT
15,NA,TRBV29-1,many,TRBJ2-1,CSVDIAGPTYNEQFF,TGCAGCGTTGATATTGCGGGGCCAACCTACAATGAGCAGTTCTTC
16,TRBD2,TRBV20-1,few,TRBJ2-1,CSARTGLAGTYNEQFF,TGCAGTGCTAGAACCGGACTAGCGGGAACCTACAATGAGCAGTTCTTC
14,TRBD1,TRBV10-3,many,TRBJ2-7,CAISEDRGWGEQYF,TGTGCCATCAGCGAAGACAGGGGCTGGGGCGAGCAGTACTTC
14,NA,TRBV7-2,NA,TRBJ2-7,CASSTESGAYEQYF,TGTGCCAGCAGCACCGAGAGCGGTGCTTACGAGCAGTACTTC
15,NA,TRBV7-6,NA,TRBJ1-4,CASSLEGFTNEKLFF,TGTGCCAGCAGCTTAGAAGGGTTCACTAATGAAAAACTGTTTTTT
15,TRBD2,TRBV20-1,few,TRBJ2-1,CSARDPGLAGNEQFF,TGCAGTGCTAGAGACCCGGGACTAGCGGGAAATGAGCAGTTCTTC
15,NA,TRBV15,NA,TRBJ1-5,CATQLVRDSNQPQHF,TGTGCCACCCAACTAGTCCGGGACAGCAATCAGCCCCAGCATTTT